A single sample gave rise to the 14 T cell receptor beta chains below, sequenced in a study of blood T cell repertoires in COVID-19. Data came from immunoSEQ multiplex PCR; TCRdb stores just in-frame clones and leaves some out. Of about 160,000 clones in the sample, around 81% are singletons; the top ten hold around 6%. The sequencing sample was made of PBMCs or T cells enriched from blood (not recorded which). Source of these receptors: a man aged 40-55 years who had recovered from COVID-19.

The chain carries TRBV5-1 and TRBJ2-5; unclear D gene. Between the trimmed V and J ends, which lost 2 bases and 1 base, there was a span of 6 bases. The CDR3 has 13 residues. The germline V gene encodes CDR1 SGHRS and CDR2 YFSETQ. CDR3: CASSFTPQETQYF. CDR3 DNA sequence: TGCGCCAGCAGCTTCACACCCCAAGAGACCCAGTACTTC.

This sequence joins TRBV10-2 and TRBJ2-2; the D gene is possibly TRBD2 (6 bases). The CDR3 contains 15 residues. V lost 11 bases, J lost 1 base, and 17 bases lay in between. CDR1 WSHSY and CDR2 SAAADI come from the germline V gene. The CDR3 DNA follows: TGCGCCGCAAGGCAGTCGGGGGAGAACACCGGGGAGCTGTTTTTT. Encoded protein: CAARQSGENTGELFF.

This sequence joins TRBV7-2 and TRBJ1-2, with D possibly matching TRBD1 (5 bases). This CDR3 is 11 amino acids long. CDR1 is SGHTA and CDR2 is FQGNSA in the germline V gene. V lost 7 bases and J 10 bases, leaving 13 bases between the germline ends. The CDR3: CASTENRIYTF. The CDR3, as DNA: TGTGCCAGCACCGAGAACAGGATCTACACCTTC.

This clone is a singleton in its sample. This rearrangement joins TRBV2 to TRBJ2-3; TRBD2 matches at 11 bases. Germline V gene data show CDR1 as SNHLY and CDR2 as FYNNEI. V was clipped by 4 bases and J by 1 base; unmatched bases: 10. The CDR3 spans 18 residues. The CDR3 DNA sequence: TGTGCCAGCAGTGGCGTCCTAGCGGGGGGTTTGCGCACAGATACGCAGTATTTT. Residues: CASSGVLAGGLRTDTQYF.

The chain uses TRBV7-3 and TRBJ1-5; 7 positions match TRBD1. The CDR3 has 15 residues. V shed 5 bases, J shed 1 base, and the junction held 5 bases outside the gene matches. Per the germline V gene, CDR1 is SGHTA and CDR2 is FQGTGA. The chain's CDR3 is CASSVSGQSNQPQHF. CDR3 coding DNA: TGTGCCAGCAGCGTATCGGGACAGAGCAATCAGCCCCAGCATTTT.

The chain uses TRBV10-3 and TRBJ1-3; no clear D. The CDR3 is 15 residues long. The ends were cut back, 2 bases at V and 0 bases at J, with 8 bases in the middle. Germline V lookup: CDR1 ENHRY, CDR2 SYGVKD. The CDR3 region has the DNA TGTGCCATCAGTGAGGGACTTATCTCTGGAAACACCATATATTTT. Encoded protein: CAISEGLISGNTIYF.

The CDR3 reads CASSVEDYGYTF. For the CDR3, the DNA is TGTGCCAGCAGTGTTGAGGACTATGGCTACACCTTC. The chain employs TRBV25-1 and TRBJ1-2; D uncertain. V was cut by 4 bases and J by 3 bases, with 6 bases left in between. Germline V gives CDR1 MGHDK, CDR2 SYGVNS. This CDR3 is 12 amino acids long.

Worth noting for this clone: Relative to the germline gene, one junction end is altered; a read error may explain this. The chain uses TRBV7-9 and TRBJ1-2; tentatively, D is TRBD1 (5 bases). Germline V CDR1 and CDR2: SEHNR, FQNEAQ (reference sequence). CDR3 size: 12 residues. The chain's CDR3 is CASSLRGFEADF. CDR3 sequence (DNA): TGTGCCAGCAGCTTAAGGGGCTTCGAAGCCGACTTC. The whole variable domain, remainder taken from reference TRBV7-9 and TRBJ1-2, is DTGVSQNPRHKITKRGQNVTFRCDPISEHNRLYWYRQTLGQGPEFLTYFQNEAQLEKSRLLSDRFSAERPKGSFSTLEIQRTEQGDSAMYLCASSLRGFEADFGSGTRLTVV.

This sequence joins TRBV11-2 and TRBJ2-2; 7 bases map to TRBD1. J gave up 1 base and V 5 bases, and 7 bases lay outside the gene matches. This CDR3 is 16 amino acids long. Germline assignment: CDR1 SGHAT and CDR2 FQNNGV. The CDR3 region is CASSLTGNKNTGELFF. CDR3 sequence (DNA): TGTGCCAGCAGCCTGACAGGGAATAAGAACACCGGGGAGCTGTTTTTT.

The gene calls are TRBV7-2 and TRBJ2-2; 9 nucleotides line up with TRBD2. The V gene's germline CDR1 is SGHTA and CDR2 FQGNSA. The CDR3 runs to 15 residues. The V segment lost 1 base and the J segment 4 bases; nucleotides outside the gene matches: 1. The CDR3 spells CASSLGTSATGELFF. The CDR3 nucleotides read TGTGCCAGCAGCTTAGGGACTAGCGCCACCGGGGAGCTGTTTTTT.

The chain combines TRBV3-1 (or the pseudogene TRBV3-2) with TRBJ2-1; 9 bases fit TRBD1. From germline, CDR1 is LGHDT and CDR2 YNNKEL (reference sequence). This CDR3 is built from 16 residues. V was clipped by 0 bases and J by 8 bases; unmatched bases: 8. The CDR3, as DNA: TGTGCCAGCAGCCAAGACCAAAAGGGACAGGGTGATGAGCAGTTCTTC. Translation gives CASSQDQKGQGDEQFF.

The rearrangement links TRBV5-1 to TRBJ2-2; 8 bases are a match to TRBD1. V lost 1 base to trimming and J lost 5 bases; unmatched junction nucleotides: 1. The CDR3 has 14 amino acids. The germline V gene encodes CDR1 SGHRS and CDR2 YFSETQ. The CDR3 coding sequence is TGCGCCAGCAGCTTGAGACAGGGGACCGGGGAGCTGTTTTTT. It encodes CASSLRQGTGELFF.

The chain employs TRBV7-9 and TRBJ1-4; TRBD1 might be the D (5 bases). This CDR3 contains 14 residues. The germline V and J ends were trimmed by 5 bases and 1 base, with 8 bases remaining between them. Germline V gene sequence: CDR1 SEHNR, CDR2 FQNEAQ (reference sequence). The CDR3 sequence is CASSPGLTNEKLFF. In DNA, the CDR3 is TGTGCCAGCAGCCCAGGGTTAACTAATGAAAAACTGTTTTTT.

This CDR3 reads CASSFSGGDTDTQYF. For the CDR3, the DNA is TGTGCCAGCAGTTTCTCCGGGGGGGACACAGATACGCAGTATTTT. This chain uses TRBV27 with TRBJ2-3, with 8 bases matching TRBD2. The germline CDR1 and CDR2 sequences are MNHEY and SMNVEV (reference sequence). Trimming took 3 bases from V and 2 from J; bases not matched to a gene: 4. The CDR3 consists of 15 residues.